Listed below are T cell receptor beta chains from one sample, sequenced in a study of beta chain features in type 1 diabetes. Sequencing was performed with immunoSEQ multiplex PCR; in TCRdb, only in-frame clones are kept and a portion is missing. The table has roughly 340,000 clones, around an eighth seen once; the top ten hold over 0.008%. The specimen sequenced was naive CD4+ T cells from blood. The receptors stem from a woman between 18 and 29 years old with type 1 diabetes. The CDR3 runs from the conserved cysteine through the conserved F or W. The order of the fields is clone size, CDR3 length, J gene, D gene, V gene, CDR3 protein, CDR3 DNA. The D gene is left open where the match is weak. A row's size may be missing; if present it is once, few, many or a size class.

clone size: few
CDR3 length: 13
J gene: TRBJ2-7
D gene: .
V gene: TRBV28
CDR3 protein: CASSPRLDGEQYF
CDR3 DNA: TGTGCCAGCAGTCCGAGACTAGACGGCGAGCAGTACTTC

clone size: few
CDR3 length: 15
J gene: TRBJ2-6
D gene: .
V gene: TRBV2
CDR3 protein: CASRADSSGANVLTF
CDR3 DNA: TGTGCCAGCAGGGCAGATTCCTCTGGGGCCAACGTCCTGACTTTC

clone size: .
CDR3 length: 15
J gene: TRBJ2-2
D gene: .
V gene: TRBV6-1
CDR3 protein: CASSGAGAGTGELFF
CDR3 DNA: TGTGCCAGCAGTGGGGCGGGGGCCGGCACCGGGGAGCTGTTTTTT

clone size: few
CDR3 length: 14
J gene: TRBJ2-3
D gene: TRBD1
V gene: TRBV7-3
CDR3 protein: CASRTTGGTDTQYF
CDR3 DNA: TGTGCCTCCAGAACGACAGGGGGCACAGATACGCAGTATTTT

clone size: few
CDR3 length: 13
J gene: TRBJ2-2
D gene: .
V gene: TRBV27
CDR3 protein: CAVGLRNTGELFF
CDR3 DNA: TGTGCCGTGGGGCTTCGGAACACCGGGGAGCTGTTTTTT

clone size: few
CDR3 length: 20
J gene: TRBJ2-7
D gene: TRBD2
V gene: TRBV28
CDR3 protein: CASSLWLERAGVGVTYEQYF
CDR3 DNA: TGTGCCAGCAGTTTATGGCTGGAACGGGCGGGAGTGGGGGTCACCTACGAGCAGTACTTC

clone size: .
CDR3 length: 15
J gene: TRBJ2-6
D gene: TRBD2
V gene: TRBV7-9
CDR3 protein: CATVAGSSGANVLTF
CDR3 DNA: TGTGCCACCGTAGCGGGAAGCTCTGGGGCCAACGTCCTGACTTTC

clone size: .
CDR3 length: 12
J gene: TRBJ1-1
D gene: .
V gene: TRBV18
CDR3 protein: CASSPPVSEAFF
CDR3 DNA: TGTGCCAGCTCACCACCCGTTAGTGAAGCTTTCTTT

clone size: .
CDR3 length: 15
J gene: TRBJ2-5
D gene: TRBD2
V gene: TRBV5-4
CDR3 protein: CATKKSGLAVETQYF
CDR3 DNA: TGTGCCACCAAGAAGTCAGGACTAGCTGTGGAGACCCAGTACTTC

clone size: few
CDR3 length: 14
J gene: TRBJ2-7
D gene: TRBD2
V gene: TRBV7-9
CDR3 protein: CASSLREGPYEQYF
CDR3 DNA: TGTGCCAGCAGCTTAAGGGAGGGACCCTACGAGCAGTACTTC

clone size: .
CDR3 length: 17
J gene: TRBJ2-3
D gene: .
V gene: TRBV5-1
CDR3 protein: CASSLGLRGTEADTQYF
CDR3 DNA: TGCGCCAGCAGCTTGGGACTCCGGGGGACTGAGGCAGATACGCAGTATTTT

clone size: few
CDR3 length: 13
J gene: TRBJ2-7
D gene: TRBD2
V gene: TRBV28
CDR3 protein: CASSLGGYYEQYF
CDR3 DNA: TGTGCCAGCAGCTTGGGGGGGTACTACGAGCAGTACTTC

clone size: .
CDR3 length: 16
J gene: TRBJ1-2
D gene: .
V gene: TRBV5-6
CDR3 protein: CASSLRGGPVSYGYTF
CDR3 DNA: TGTGCCAGCAGCTTGAGGGGGGGCCCGGTGTCCTATGGCTACACCTTC

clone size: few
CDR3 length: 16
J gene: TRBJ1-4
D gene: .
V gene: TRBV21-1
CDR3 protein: CASSPDRAGHGEKLFF
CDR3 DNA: TGTGCCAGCAGCCCGGACAGGGCAGGGCATGGTGAAAAACTGTTTTTT

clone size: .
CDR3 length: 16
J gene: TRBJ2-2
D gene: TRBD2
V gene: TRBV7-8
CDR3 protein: CASSLVASGVSGELFF
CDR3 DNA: TGTGCCAGCAGCTTAGTGGCTAGCGGGGTATCCGGGGAGCTGTTTTTT

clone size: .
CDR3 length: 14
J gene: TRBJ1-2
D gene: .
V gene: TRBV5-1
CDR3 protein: CASSLDPKPYGYTF
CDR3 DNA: TGCGCCAGCAGCTTGGATCCTAAACCGTATGGCTACACCTTC

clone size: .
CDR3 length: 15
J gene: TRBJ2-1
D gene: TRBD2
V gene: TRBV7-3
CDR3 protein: CASSPTSGTYNEQFF
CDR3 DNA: TGTGCCAGCAGCCCTACTAGCGGGACCTACAATGAGCAGTTCTTC

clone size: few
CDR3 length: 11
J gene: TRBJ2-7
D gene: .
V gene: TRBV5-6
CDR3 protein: CASSRDTEQYF
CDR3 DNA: TGTGCCAGCAGCCGCGATACCGAGCAGTACTTC

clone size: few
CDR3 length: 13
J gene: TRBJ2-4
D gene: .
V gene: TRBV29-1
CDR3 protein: CSVERVTKNIQYF
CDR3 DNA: TGCAGCGTTGAGAGGGTGACCAAAAACATTCAGTACTTC

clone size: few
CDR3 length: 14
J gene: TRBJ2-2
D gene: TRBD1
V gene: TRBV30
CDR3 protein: CACQGTGRVGELFF
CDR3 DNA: TGTGCCTGTCAAGGGACAGGGAGGGTCGGGGAGCTGTTTTTT

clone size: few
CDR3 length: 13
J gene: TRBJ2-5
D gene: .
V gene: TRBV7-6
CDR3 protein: CASSLWPGETQYF
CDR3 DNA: TGTGCCAGCAGCTTATGGCCCGGGGAGACCCAGTACTTC

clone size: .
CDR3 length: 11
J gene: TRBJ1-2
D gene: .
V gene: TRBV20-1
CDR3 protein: CSAPNMEGYTF
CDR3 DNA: TGCAGTGCTCCCAACATGGAGGGCTACACCTTC

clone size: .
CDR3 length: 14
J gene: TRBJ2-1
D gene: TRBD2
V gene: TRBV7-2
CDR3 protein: CATSGGGTYNEQFF
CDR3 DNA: TGTGCCACCAGCGGCGGGGGGACTTACAATGAGCAGTTCTTC

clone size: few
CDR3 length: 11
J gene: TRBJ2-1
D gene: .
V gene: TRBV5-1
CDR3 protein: CASSLESEQFF
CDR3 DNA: TGCGCCAGCAGCTTGGAGAGTGAGCAGTTCTTC

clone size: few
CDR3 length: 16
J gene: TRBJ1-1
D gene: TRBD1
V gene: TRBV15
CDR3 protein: CATSRVGTGVLRAAFF
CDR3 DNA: TGTGCCACCAGCAGAGTCGGGACAGGGGTCCTTCGGGCAGCTTTCTTT

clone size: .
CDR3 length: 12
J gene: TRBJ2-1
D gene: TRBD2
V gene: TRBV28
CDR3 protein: CASSLVGTRGFF
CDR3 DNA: TGTGCCAGCAGTTTAGTCGGGACTAGGGGGTTCTTC

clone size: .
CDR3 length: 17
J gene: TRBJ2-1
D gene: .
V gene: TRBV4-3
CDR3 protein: CASSPRPARSSYNEQFF
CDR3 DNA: TGCGCCAGCAGCCCACGACCTGCGAGGAGCTCCTACAATGAGCAGTTCTTC

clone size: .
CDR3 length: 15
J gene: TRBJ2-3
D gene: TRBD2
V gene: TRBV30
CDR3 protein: CAWVKRLAGVGTQYF
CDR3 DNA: TGTGCCTGGGTTAAGCGCCTAGCGGGAGTAGGTACGCAGTATTTT

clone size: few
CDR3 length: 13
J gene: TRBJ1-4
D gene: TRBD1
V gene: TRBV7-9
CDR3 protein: CASRTGQVEKLFF
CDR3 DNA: TGTGCCAGCAGGACCGGACAGGTGGAAAAACTGTTTTTT

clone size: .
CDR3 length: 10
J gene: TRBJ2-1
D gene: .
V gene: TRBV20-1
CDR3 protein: CSASGHEQFF
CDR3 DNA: TGCAGTGCTAGTGGGCATGAGCAGTTCTTC

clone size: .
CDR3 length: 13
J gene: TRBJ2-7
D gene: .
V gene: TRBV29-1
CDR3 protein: CSVAEGLEYEQYF
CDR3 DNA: TGCAGCGTTGCGGAGGGCCTTGAGTACGAGCAGTACTTC

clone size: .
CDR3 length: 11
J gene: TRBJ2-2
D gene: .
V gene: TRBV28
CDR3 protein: CASSSPGELFF
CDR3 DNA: TGTGCCAGCAGTTCTCCCGGGGAGCTGTTTTTT

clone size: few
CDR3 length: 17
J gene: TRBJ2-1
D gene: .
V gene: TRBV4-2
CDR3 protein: CASSQPRLDSSYNEQFF
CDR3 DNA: TGTGCCAGCAGCCAACCTCGACTCGATTCTTCCTACAATGAGCAGTTCTTC

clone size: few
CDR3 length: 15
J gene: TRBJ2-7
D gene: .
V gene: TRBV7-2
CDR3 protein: CASSLVGSLSYEQYF
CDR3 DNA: TGTGCCAGCAGCTTAGTGGGGAGTCTCTCCTACGAGCAGTACTTC

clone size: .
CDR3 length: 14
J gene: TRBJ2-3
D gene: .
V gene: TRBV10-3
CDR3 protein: CAISPPSGTDTQYF
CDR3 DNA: TGTGCCATATCCCCGCCGAGCGGCACAGATACGCAGTATTTT

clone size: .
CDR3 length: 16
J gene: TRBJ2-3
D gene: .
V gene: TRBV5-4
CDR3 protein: CASSLAGGTPEDTQYF
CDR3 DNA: TGTGCCAGCAGCTTGGCCGGAGGGACCCCCGAGGATACGCAGTATTTT

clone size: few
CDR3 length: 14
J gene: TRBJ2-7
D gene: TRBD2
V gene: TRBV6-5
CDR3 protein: CASRSAGGPYEQYF
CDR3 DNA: TGTGCCAGCAGGTCAGCGGGAGGGCCCTACGAGCAGTACTTC

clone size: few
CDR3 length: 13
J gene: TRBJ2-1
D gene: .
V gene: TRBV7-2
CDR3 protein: CASSSTSYNEQFF
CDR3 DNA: TGTGCCAGCAGCTCCACTTCCTACAATGAGCAGTTCTTC

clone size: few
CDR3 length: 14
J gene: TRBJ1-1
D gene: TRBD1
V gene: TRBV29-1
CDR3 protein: CSTAGDRGNTEAFF
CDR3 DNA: TGCAGCACCGCCGGGGACAGGGGAAACACTGAAGCTTTCTTT

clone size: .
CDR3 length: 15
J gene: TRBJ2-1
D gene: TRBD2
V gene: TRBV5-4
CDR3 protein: CASSLGLAIIDEQFF
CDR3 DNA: TGTGCCAGCAGCCTTGGACTAGCTATAATCGATGAGCAGTTCTTC

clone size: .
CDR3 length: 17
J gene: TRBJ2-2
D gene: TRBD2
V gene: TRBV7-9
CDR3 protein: CASSLEILAGGTGELFF
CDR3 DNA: TGTGCCAGCAGCTTAGAGATACTAGCGGGAGGCACCGGGGAGCTGTTTTTT

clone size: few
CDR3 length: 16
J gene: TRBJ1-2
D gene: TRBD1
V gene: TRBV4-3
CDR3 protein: CASSQDGDRAPYGYTF
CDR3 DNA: TGCGCCAGCAGCCAAGATGGCGACAGGGCTCCCTATGGCTACACCTTC

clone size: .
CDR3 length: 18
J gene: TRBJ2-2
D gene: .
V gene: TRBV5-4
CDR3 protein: CASSPRGAGPSNTGELFF
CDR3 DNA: TGTGCCAGCAGCCCCCGGGGAGCGGGCCCCTCGAACACCGGGGAGCTGTTTTTT

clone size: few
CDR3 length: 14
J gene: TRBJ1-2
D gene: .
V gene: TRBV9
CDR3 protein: CASSVNTGFYGYTF
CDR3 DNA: TGTGCCAGCAGCGTAAACACCGGGTTCTATGGCTACACCTTC

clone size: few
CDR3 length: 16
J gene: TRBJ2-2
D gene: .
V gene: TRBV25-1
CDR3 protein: CASSEVTRGGTGELFF
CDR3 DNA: TGTGCCAGCAGTGAAGTCACCCGAGGCGGAACCGGGGAGCTGTTTTTT

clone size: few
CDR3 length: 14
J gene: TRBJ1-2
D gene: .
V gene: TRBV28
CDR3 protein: CASSFSAQNYGYTF
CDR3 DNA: TGTGCCAGCAGTTTCTCTGCGCAAAACTATGGCTACACCTTC

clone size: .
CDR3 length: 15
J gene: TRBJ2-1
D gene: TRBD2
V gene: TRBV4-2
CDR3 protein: CASSRYSGRDNEQFF
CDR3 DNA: TGTGCCAGCAGCAGATATAGCGGGCGAGACAATGAGCAGTTCTTC

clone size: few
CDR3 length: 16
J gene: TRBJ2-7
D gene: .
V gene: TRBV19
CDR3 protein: CASSMGGQAASYEQYF
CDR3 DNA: TGTGCCAGTAGTATGGGAGGACAGGCCGCCTCCTACGAGCAGTACTTC

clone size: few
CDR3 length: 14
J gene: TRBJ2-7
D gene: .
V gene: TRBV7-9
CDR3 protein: CASERSSGAYEQYF
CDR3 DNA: TGTGCCAGCGAGAGGAGTAGTGGGGCATACGAGCAGTACTTC

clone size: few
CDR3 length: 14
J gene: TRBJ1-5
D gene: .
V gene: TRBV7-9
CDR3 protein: CASSLAAGNQPQHF
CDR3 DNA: TGTGCCAGCAGCTTAGCGGCTGGCAATCAGCCCCAGCATTTT

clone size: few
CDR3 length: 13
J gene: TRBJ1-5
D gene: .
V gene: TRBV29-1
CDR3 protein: CSVGFDINQPQHF
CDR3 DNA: TGCAGCGTTGGATTCGACATTAATCAGCCCCAGCATTTT

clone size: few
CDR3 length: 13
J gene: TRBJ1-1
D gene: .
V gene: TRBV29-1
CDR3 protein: CSVTGGMNTEAFF
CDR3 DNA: TGCAGCGTCACCGGGGGAATGAACACTGAAGCTTTCTTT

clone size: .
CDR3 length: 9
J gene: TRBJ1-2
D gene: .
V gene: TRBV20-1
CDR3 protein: CSAQAGYTF
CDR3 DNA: TGCAGTGCTCAGGCTGGCTACACCTTC

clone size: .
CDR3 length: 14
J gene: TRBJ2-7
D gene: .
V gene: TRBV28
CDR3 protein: CASSRTLGGYEQYF
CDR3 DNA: TGTGCCAGCAGCCGTACCTTGGGGGGCTACGAGCAGTACTTC

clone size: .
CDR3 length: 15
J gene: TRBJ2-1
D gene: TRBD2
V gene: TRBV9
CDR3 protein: CASSVGGGTNNEQFF
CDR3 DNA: TGTGCCAGCAGCGTAGGCGGGGGGACAAACAATGAGCAGTTCTTC

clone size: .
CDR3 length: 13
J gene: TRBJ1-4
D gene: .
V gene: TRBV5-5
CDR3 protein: CASSLGSHEKLFF
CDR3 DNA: TGTGCCAGCAGCTTGGGTTCTCATGAAAAACTGTTTTTT

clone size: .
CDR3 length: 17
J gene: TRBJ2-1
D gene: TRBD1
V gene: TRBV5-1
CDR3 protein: CASSPQTGQGLFNEQFF
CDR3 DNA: TGCGCCAGCAGCCCACAGACGGGACAGGGGCTTTTCAATGAGCAGTTCTTC